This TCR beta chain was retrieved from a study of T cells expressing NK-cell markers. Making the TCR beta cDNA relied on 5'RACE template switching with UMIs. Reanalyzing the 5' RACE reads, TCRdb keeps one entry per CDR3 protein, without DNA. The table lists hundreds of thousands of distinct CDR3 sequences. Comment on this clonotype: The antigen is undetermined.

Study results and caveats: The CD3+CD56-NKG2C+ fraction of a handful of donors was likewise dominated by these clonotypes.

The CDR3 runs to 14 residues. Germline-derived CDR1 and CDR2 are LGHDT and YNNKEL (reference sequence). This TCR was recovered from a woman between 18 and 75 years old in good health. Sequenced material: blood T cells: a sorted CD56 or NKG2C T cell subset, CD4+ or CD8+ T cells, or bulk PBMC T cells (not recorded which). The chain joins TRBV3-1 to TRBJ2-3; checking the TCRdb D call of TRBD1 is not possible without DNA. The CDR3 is CASSPPGSTDTQYF.